This T cell receptor beta chain originates from a study of cytomegalovirus exposure and HLA in healthy donors. Comments on this clone: The target antigen is unknown.

The V gene lost 2 bases and the J gene lost 2 bases, with 11 bases spanning the gap. This CDR3 region has 15 residues. CDR1 is SGHTA and CDR2 is FQGNSA in the germline V gene. Study observations and caveats: Reportedly, diagnosis of cytomegalovirus status by the classifier showed high specificity and sensitivity. TCR beta V segments were, for the most part, productive about 90% or about 30% of the time in an earlier analysis.

60 Vbeta and 13 Jbeta primers were used in PCR. Generated by immunoSEQ multiplex PCR, the TCRdb table keeps only in-frame clones and is missing some. The sample has about 220,000 clones, approximately 83% seen once. This chain uses TRBV7-2 with TRBJ2-3; tentative D call: TRBD2 (5 bases). The source is a boy younger than 10 in good health and CMV-seronegative. Sample: PBMCs. The CDR3, as DNA: TGTGCCAGCAGCTTATATCGGGGTATCACAGATACGCAGTATTTT. Translated: CASSLYRGITDTQYF.